Presented here are 18 T cell receptor beta chains from one specimen sequenced in a study of beta chain features in type 1 diabetes. cDNA synthesis used the whole RNA isolate, giving expressed TCRB sequences. Data came from immunoSEQ multiplex PCR; TCRdb stores just in-frame clones and leaves some out. Counted here are some 180,000 clones, around 13% occurring once; the ten biggest clones make up about 0.58%. Sequencing was done on a sample of central memory CD4+ T cells from blood. These receptors were collected from a woman aged 18-30 years in good health.

This clone was seen a handful of times. CDR3 DNA sequence: TGTGCCAGCAGCGCGAACGAGCAGTACTTC. It specifies CASSANEQYF. V gene TRBV7-9 combines with J gene TRBJ2-7; no definite D call. CDR3 length: 10 residues. Looked up from germline, CDR1 is SEHNR and CDR2 is FQNEAQ (reference sequence). V lost 5 bases to trimming and J lost 5 bases, with 4 bases between them.

This clone showed up just a few times. CDR3 DNA sequence: TGTGCCAGCAGTGAATGGGGCGGTCACGGAGATACGCAGTATTTT. It translates to CASSEWGGHGDTQYF. The J gene is TRBJ2-3, the V gene TRBV25-1, with D tentatively TRBD1 (5 bases). CDR1 and CDR2 from the germline V gene are MGHDK and SYGVNS. This CDR3 spans 15 amino acids. V dropped 1 base and J dropped 5 bases, with 13 bases sitting between them.

This clone was seen a few times. The gene calls are TRBV30 and TRBJ2-7; D not resolved. Trimming took off 4 bases at V and 2 bases at J, with 15 bases between the two ends. The CDR3 has 14 amino acids. The germline gives CDR1 GTSNPN, CDR2 SVGIG (reference sequence). CDR3: CAWTPPGGAYEQYF. The DNA of the CDR3 is TGTGCCTGGACTCCCCCTGGCGGCGCCTACGAGCAGTACTTC.

This clone was picked up a small number of times. The chain recombines TRBV7-2 with TRBJ1-2; D is undetermined. The CDR3 is made up of 13 amino acids. CDR1 is SGHTA, CDR2 FQGNSA, per germline. Trimming removed 4 bases from V and 7 bases from J, with 13 bases in between. The CDR3 loop is CASSSLGQPGYTF. The CDR3 nucleotides read TGTGCCAGCAGCTCGTTGGGCCAACCTGGCTACACCTTC.

V usage is TRBV6-1 and J usage is TRBJ2-5; 14 positions agree with TRBD2. The J call may be mistaken, given a closer DNA end match to TRBJ2-7. From germline, CDR1 is MNHNS and CDR2 SASEGT. The CDR3 has 15 amino acids. CDR3 DNA sequence: TGTGCCAGCAGTGAGGGACTAGCGGGAGTCGACGAGCAGTACTTC. Translating gives CASSEGLAGVDEQYF.

There are a few counts of this clone. This chain joins TRBV15 and TRBJ2-7, with 7 bases fitting TRBD2. V lost 0 bases, J lost 1 base, and 6 bases stayed unmatched. Per the germline V gene, CDR1 is LNHNV and CDR2 is YYDKDF (reference sequence). This CDR3 contains 16 residues. CDR3 sequence (DNA): TGTGCCACCAGCAGAGATCTGTCTAGCGGATCCTACGAGCAGTACTTC. Protein product: CATSRDLSSGSYEQYF. Full variable domain (missing parts from reference TRBV15 and TRBJ2-7): DAMVIQNPRYQVTQFGKPVTLSCSQTLNHNVMYWYQQKSSQAPKLLFHYYDKDFNNEADTPDNFQSRRPNTSFCFLDIRSPGLGDTAMYLCATSRDLSSGSYEQYFGPGTRLTVT.

The rearrangement links TRBV7-2 to TRBJ2-1; weak D call: TRBD2 (6 bases). Per germline, CDR1 SGHTA and CDR2 FQGNSA. The V and J ends lost 6 bases and 7 bases respectively, with 19 bases between them. This CDR3 comprises 15 residues. Here the CDR3 reads CASSSPNSGGNEQFF. The CDR3, as DNA: TGTGCCAGCAGTTCACCTAATAGCGGTGGGAATGAGCAGTTCTTC.

There are a few counts of this clone. The V call is TRBV18, the J call TRBJ2-3; 8 bases are a match to TRBD1. Germline CDR1 and CDR2: KGHSH and LQKENI. This CDR3 has 17 residues. The V segment lost 1 base and the J segment 6 bases; nucleotides outside the gene matches: 12. In DNA form, the CDR3 reads TGTGCCAGCTCACCACTCCGAGCAGGGGGCAGATTGGATACGCAGTATTTT. This encodes CASSPLRAGGRLDTQYF.

This clone has a handful of counts. The chain couples TRBV6-6 to TRBJ1-1; TRBD1 matches at 10 bases. Per the germline V gene, CDR1 is MNHNY and CDR2 is SVGAGI (reference sequence). V dropped 7 bases and J dropped 2; count of bases not matched to a gene: 4. The CDR3 has 14 residues. CDR3 sequence (DNA): TGTGCCAGCACCAGACAGGGGGCCAACACTGAAGCTTTCTTT. Amino acid sequence: CASTRQGANTEAFF.

The chain carries TRBV29-1 and TRBJ1-2; 7 nucleotides line up with TRBD1. There are 13 residues in the CDR3. J was trimmed by 3 bases and V by 6 bases; bases with no gene match: 7. CDR1 and CDR2 from the germline V gene are SQVTM and ANQGSEA. CDR3 in amino acids: CSVATGLDYGYTF. CDR3 bases: TGCAGCGTCGCGACAGGGCTGGACTATGGCTACACCTTC.

V gene TRBV28 combines with J gene TRBJ1-2, with D possibly TRBD1 on 6 matching bases. There are 15 residues in the CDR3. V lost 5 bases, J lost 4 bases, and 17 bases lay in between. CDR1 and CDR2 from the germline V gene are MDHEN and SYDVKM. The CDR3 sequence: CASSQEQGKAYGYTF. As DNA, the CDR3 is TGTGCCAGCAGTCAAGAACAGGGCAAGGCCTATGGCTACACCTTC.

This clone has a handful of counts. CDR3 residues: CASTAWEDGTHRVRTQYF. In DNA, the CDR3 is TGTGCCAGCACCGCTTGGGAGGATGGGACCCACCGCGTGAGGACCCAGTACTTC. This chain connects TRBV5-4 to TRBJ2-5, with a tentative D call TRBD2 (6 bases). Trimming took 6 bases from V and 7 from J, leaving 31 bases between them. The CDR3 is 18 amino acids. The germline gives CDR1 SGHNT, CDR2 YYREEE (reference sequence).

This chain links TRBV7-9 with TRBJ2-6; unclear D gene. From germline, CDR1 is SEHNR and CDR2 FQNEAQ (reference sequence). Trimming left V 4 bases short and J 6 bases short, with 7 bases between. CDR3 length: 13 residues. CDR3 amino acids: CASSSFVANVLTF. DNA for the CDR3: TGTGCCAGCAGCTCTTTTGTGGCCAACGTCCTGACTTTC.

A few counts support this clone. The rearrangement links TRBV7-6 to TRBJ2-1; 11 bases are shared with TRBD2. Germline V gene lookup returns CDR1 SGHVS and CDR2 FNYEAQ. The CDR3 covers 17 residues. With V trimmed by 6 bases and J by 2 bases, 9 bases remained unmatched. The DNA of the CDR3 is TGTGCCAGCAGTACAGACACTAGCGGGAGAGCCTACAATGAGCAGTTCTTC. Protein sequence: CASSTDTSGRAYNEQFF.

The chain combines TRBV28 with TRBJ1-5, with 9 bases aligning to TRBD1. V lost 10 bases and J lost 6; bases outside the gene matches: 13. CDR3 length equals 15 residues. CDR1 is MDHEN, CDR2 SYDVKM, per germline. CDR3 DNA: TGTGCCATCGAGGAAACAGGGGGCTTGGGTCAGCCCCAGCATTTT. Amino acids: CAIEETGGLGQPQHF.

The V gene is TRBV18, the J gene TRBJ1-1, with D maybe TRBD1 (5 bases). Germline CDR1 is KGHSH and CDR2 is LQKENI. Trimming pared 3 bases from V and 6 bases from J, leaving 14 bases between. The CDR3 spans 14 residues. The CDR3 coding sequence is TGTGCCAGCTCACCTGCCCAGGGATCCCCTGAAGCTTTCTTT. It yields the protein CASSPAQGSPEAFF.

This clone has a handful of counts. The chain has TRBV7-2 and TRBJ2-7; 8 positions agree with TRBD2. CDR3 size: 15 residues. The trim removed 5 bases at V and 4 bases at J, leaving 10 bases unmatched. CDR1 is SGHTA and CDR2 is FQGNSA in the germline V gene. The CDR3 sequence is CASSLTTSGLYEQYF. In DNA form, the CDR3 reads TGTGCCAGCAGCCTGACCACTAGCGGCTTATACGAGCAGTACTTC.

As regards this clone: The same CDR3 can be traced to other DNA sequences in this sample. The J gene is TRBJ2-2, the V gene TRBV29-1, with TRBD1 matching 8 bases. After removal of 4 bases from V and 6 bases from J, the junction contained 4 bases not matched to a gene. The germline V gene has CDR1 SQVTM and CDR2 ANQGSEA. CDR3 size: 13 residues. CDR3 loop: CSVAYRGSGELFF. The CDR3 region has the DNA TGCAGCGTTGCCTACAGGGGGTCCGGGGAGCTGTTTTTT.